Listed here are 24 T cell receptor beta chains from one sample, sequenced in a study of shared clonotypes between healthy human individuals. Generated by immunoSEQ multiplex PCR, the TCRdb table keeps only in-frame clones and is missing some. The data show roughly 640,000 clones, less than 98% seen once. The sample was naive CD4+ T cells sorted from blood. As for subset: CD45RA+ positively selected. Receptor source: a woman aged 30 to 39 in good health.

This chain links TRBV28 with TRBJ2-1; 13 bases align to TRBD2. The CDR3 is made up of 19 amino acids. With 4 bases clipped from V and 4 bases from J, the junction kept 13 bases outside the gene matches. The germline CDR1 and CDR2 sequences are MDHEN and SYDVKM. CDR3 DNA: TGTGCCAGCAGTTCCCGACTAGCGGGAGGTCGTCGGCTTTACAATGAGCAGTTCTTC. Its protein product is CASSSRLAGGRRLYNEQFF.

The chain employs TRBV28 and TRBJ2-7; the match to TRBD1 covers 8 bases. After removal of 5 bases from V and 3 bases from J, the junction contained 6 bases not matched to a gene. Germline V lookup: CDR1 MDHEN, CDR2 SYDVKM. The CDR3 consists of 14 residues. This chain's CDR3 is CASSDRGFNYEQYF. In DNA, the CDR3 is TGTGCCAGCAGTGACAGGGGCTTTAACTACGAGCAGTACTTC.

The chain employs TRBV7-2 and TRBJ2-2; no clear D gene. Germline CDR1 SGHTA, CDR2 FQGNSA. Trimming cost V 7 bases and J 5 bases, with 20 bases left between them. This CDR3 contains 16 residues. The CDR3 nucleotides are TGTGCCAGCACCAAGACCGTGACCCTGGTGACCGGGGAGCTGTTTTTT. Protein product: CASTKTVTLVTGELFF.

This chain connects TRBV2 to TRBJ2-7, with 13 positions matching TRBD2. Germline-derived CDR1 and CDR2 are SNHLY and FYNNEI. V shed 6 bases and J 4 bases; nucleotides not matched to a gene: 3. The CDR3 loop spans 14 amino acids. The CDR3 DNA reads TGTGCCAGCAGGGGACTAGCGGGACCGTACGAGCAGTACTTC. It is translated as CASRGLAGPYEQYF.

The chain couples TRBV13 to TRBJ2-1; TRBD2 agrees at 7 bases. The CDR3 length is 15 residues. Trimming removed 5 bases from V and 6 bases from J; junction bases left unmatched: 10. Germline-derived CDR1 and CDR2 are PRHDT and FYEKMQ (reference sequence). The CDR3 is CASSITGLKINEQFF. The DNA of the CDR3 is TGTGCCAGCAGCATCACGGGACTAAAGATCAATGAGCAGTTCTTC.

V usage is TRBV27 and J usage is TRBJ2-5; D possibly corresponds to TRBD2 (5 bases). Germline CDR1 reads MNHEY; CDR2 reads SMNVEV (reference sequence). V lost 6 bases to trimming and J lost 7 bases, with 18 bases between them. The CDR3 loop spans 14 amino acids. CDR3 protein: CASRFPGPAGTQYF. DNA for the CDR3: TGTGCCAGCAGATTCCCGGGCCCCGCGGGGACCCAGTACTTC.

J is TRBJ2-2 and V is TRBV28; D possibly uses TRBD1 or TRBD2 (5 bases each). V lost 8 bases, J lost 0 bases, and 10 bases lay in between. The CDR3 length is 14 residues. Looked up from germline, CDR1 is MDHEN and CDR2 is SYDVKM. The chain's CDR3 is CASLLGANTGELFF. The CDR3 coding sequence is TGTGCCAGCCTATTGGGGGCGAACACCGGGGAGCTGTTTTTT.

The DNA of the CDR3 is TGTGCCAGCAGCTATGGGGACACTGAAGCTTTCTTT. This encodes CASSYGDTEAFF. J is TRBJ1-1 and V is TRBV7-9; no firm D call. V was pared by 4 bases and J by 3 bases, with 6 bases between. This CDR3 has 12 amino acids. CDR1 and CDR2 from the germline V gene are SEHNR and FQNEAQ (reference sequence).

The rearrangement links TRBV10-3 to TRBJ1-5, with D possibly being TRBD1 (5 bases). V was trimmed by 6 bases and J by 5 bases, leaving 14 bases between them. The length of the CDR3 is 14 residues. Germline CDR1 and CDR2: ENHRY and SYGVKD. Here the CDR3 DNA reads TGTGCCATCAGGGGGACCGCCTCAGATCAGCCCCAGCATTTT. Encoded protein: CAIRGTASDQPQHF.

V is TRBV28 and J is TRBJ1-2, with D possibly TRBD1 on 6 matching bases. CDR3 size: 16 residues. The V end was cut by 6 bases, the J end by 4 bases, with 21 bases between. Germline-derived CDR1 and CDR2 are MDHEN and SYDVKM. As DNA, the CDR3 is TGTGCCAGCAGAGAAGGAGAACAGGGTATCGCCTATGGCTACACCTTC. It yields the protein CASREGEQGIAYGYTF.

The chain couples TRBV2 to TRBJ2-7, with TRBD2 as a possible D gene (6 bases). Trimming removed 10 bases at V and 5 bases at J, with 24 bases between. CDR1 is SNHLY and CDR2 is FYNNEI in the germline V gene. The CDR3 sequence is 15 residues long. CDR3 residues: CATPLGGLATDEQYF. DNA for the CDR3: TGTGCCACCCCTTTAGGAGGGCTCGCGACCGACGAGCAGTACTTC.

The rearrangement links TRBV25-1 to TRBJ2-7; D unclear. The CDR3 length is 13 residues. V lost 1 base and J lost 6, with 10 bases in between. CDR1 and CDR2 from the germline V gene are MGHDK and SYGVNS. The CDR3 region has the DNA TGTGCCAGCAGTGAATCAGCTCTTCTCGAGCAGTACTTC. Its protein product is CASSESALLEQYF.

The J gene is TRBJ2-7, the V gene TRBV15, with TRBD2 matching 9 bases. Germline CDR1 reads LNHNV; CDR2 reads YYDKDF (reference sequence). With 2 bases clipped from V and 2 bases from J, the junction kept 4 bases outside the gene matches. The length of the CDR3 is 15 residues. CDR3 sequence (DNA): TGTGCCACCAGCAGACTAGCGGGATCGGCCTACGAGCAGTACTTC. Translated, it gives CATSRLAGSAYEQYF.

CDR3 DNA sequence: TGTGCCAGCAGCTTAGAAGAGAGTCCCTACAATGAGCAGTTCTTC. It specifies CASSLEESPYNEQFF. This chain connects TRBV7-2 to TRBJ2-1; no definite D call. With 1 base removed from V and 2 bases from J, the gap between germline ends came to 9 bases. Germline lookup yields CDR1 SGHTA and CDR2 FQGNSA. The CDR3 is made up of 15 amino acids.

About this clone: A junction end diverges from the germline sequence, so it may reflect a read error. The CDR3 region is CASSPPSHNEQFF. CDR3 DNA: TGTGCCAGCAGCCCCCCCTCCCACAATGAGCAGTTCTTC. The V call is TRBV7-9, the J call TRBJ2-1; D gene uncertain. The CDR3 has 13 residues. Germline values: CDR1 SEHNR, CDR2 FQNEAQ (reference sequence).

This clone was observed once. This chain uses TRBV6-6 with TRBJ2-7, with 7 bases that match TRBD1. Trimming cost V 4 bases and J 6 bases; bases outside gene matches: 6. Germline-derived CDR1 and CDR2 are MNHNY and SVGAGI (reference sequence). This CDR3 spans 13 amino acids. The CDR3 loop is CASSSGQSGEQYF. CDR3 DNA: TGTGCCAGCAGTTCGGGACAGTCCGGCGAGCAGTACTTC.

The chain couples TRBV28 to TRBJ2-7, with TRBD1 matching 8 bases. This CDR3 has 16 amino acids. CDR1 is MDHEN and CDR2 is SYDVKM in the germline V gene. The V segment lost 5 bases and the J segment 3 bases; nucleotides outside the gene matches: 12. CDR3 nucleotide sequence: TGTGCCAGCAGTGACGGACAGGGATGGATCCTCTACGAGCAGTACTTC. Translation gives CASSDGQGWILYEQYF. The complete variable domain, with remaining parts taken from reference TRBV28 and TRBJ2-7, reads DVKVTQSSRYLVKRTGEKVFLECVQDMDHENMFWYRQDPGLGLRLIYFSYDVKMKEKGDIPEGYSVSREKKERFSLILESASTNQTSMYLCASSDGQGWILYEQYFGPGTRLTVT.

The V and J genes are TRBV6-6 and TRBJ1-2, with D uncertain. This CDR3 has 13 amino acids. The V and J ends lost 5 bases and 0 bases respectively, with 7 bases between them. Germline CDR1 and CDR2: MNHNY and SVGAGI (reference sequence). CDR3 protein: CASSGWTNYGYTF. Here the CDR3 DNA reads TGTGCCAGCAGTGGATGGACTAACTATGGCTACACCTTC.

The chain links TRBV4-1 to TRBJ2-3, with 11 nucleotides matching TRBD2. The junction had 5 bases not matched to a gene; V was cut back by 1 base and J by 5 bases. Germline CDR1 is MGHRA and CDR2 is YSYEKL. CDR3 length equals 16 residues. Here the CDR3 reads CASSQVLAGAGDTQYF. CDR3 coding DNA: TGCGCCAGCAGCCAAGTACTAGCGGGAGCTGGAGATACGCAGTATTTT.

The V call is TRBV6-5, the J call TRBJ1-1; 8 nucleotides agree with TRBD1. The CDR3 covers 15 residues. In germline, CDR1 is MNHEY, CDR2 SVGAGI. The J segment lost 1 base and the V segment lost 5 bases, leaving 6 bases of the junction unmatched. CDR3 DNA sequence: TGTGCCAGCAGTAAACGACAGGGGACGAACACTGAAGCTTTCTTT. Its protein product is CASSKRQGTNTEAFF.

For this clone: This specimen includes other DNA sequences encoding the same CDR3. This sequence joins TRBV28 and TRBJ1-5, with D unclear. The CDR3 length is 12 residues. V lost 3 bases and J lost 4, with 4 bases in between. Germline V gene data show CDR1 as MDHEN and CDR2 as SYDVKM. CDR3 bases: TGTGCCAGCAGTTTGGCAAATCAGCCCCAGCATTTT. Translation gives CASSLANQPQHF.

As regards this clone: This sample also contains other DNA sequences that code for the same CDR3. The V and J genes are TRBV6-5 and TRBJ2-1, with 10 bases aligning to TRBD2. The CDR3 consists of 15 residues. Looked up from germline, CDR1 is MNHEY and CDR2 is SVGAGI. The junction had 5 bases not matched to a gene; V was cut back by 6 bases and J by 3 bases. The CDR3 loop is CASSLSGRVYNEQFF. As DNA, the CDR3 is TGTGCCAGCAGCCTAAGCGGGAGGGTCTACAATGAGCAGTTCTTC.

This chain connects TRBV2 to TRBJ2-4; D is ambiguous. This CDR3 is built from 13 residues. The V end was cut by 6 bases, the J end by 6 bases, with 12 bases between. The germline V gene encodes CDR1 SNHLY and CDR2 FYNNEI. As DNA, the CDR3 is TGTGCCAGCAGACGGACGGTAGGAAACATTCAGTACTTC. It yields the protein CASRRTVGNIQYF.

The chain couples TRBV27 to TRBJ1-3; no definite D call. Per the germline V gene, CDR1 is MNHEY and CDR2 is SMNVEV (reference sequence). V was clipped by 5 bases and J by 4 bases, with 9 bases between them. The CDR3 has 13 amino acids. CDR3 nucleotides: TGTGCCAGCAGTCTAGGTTTCGGAAACACCATATATTTT. Residues: CASSLGFGNTIYF.